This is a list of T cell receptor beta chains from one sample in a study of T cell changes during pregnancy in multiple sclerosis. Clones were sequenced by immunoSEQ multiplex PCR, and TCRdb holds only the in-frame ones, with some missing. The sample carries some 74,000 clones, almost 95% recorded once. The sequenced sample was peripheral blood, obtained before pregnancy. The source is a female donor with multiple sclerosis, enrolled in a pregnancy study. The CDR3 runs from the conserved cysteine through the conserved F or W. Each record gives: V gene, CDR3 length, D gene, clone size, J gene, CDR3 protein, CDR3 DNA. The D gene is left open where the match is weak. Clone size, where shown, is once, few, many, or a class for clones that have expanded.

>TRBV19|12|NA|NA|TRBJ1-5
CASAQGVQPQHF
TGTGCCAGTGCACAGGGAGTGCAGCCCCAGCATTTT
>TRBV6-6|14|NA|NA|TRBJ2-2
CASSHRAPTGELFF
TGTGCCAGCAGCCACAGGGCGCCCACCGGGGAGCTGTTTTTT
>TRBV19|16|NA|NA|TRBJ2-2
CASSPASVTNTGELFF
TGTGCCAGTAGTCCCGCTAGTGTCACGAACACCGGGGAGCTGTTTTTT
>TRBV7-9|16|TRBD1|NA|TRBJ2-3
CASSPPTGGQTDTQYF
TGTGCCAGCAGCCCGCCGACAGGGGGCCAAACAGATACGCAGTATTTT
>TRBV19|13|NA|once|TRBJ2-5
CASSNRDQETQYF
TGTGCCAGTAGTAACAGGGACCAAGAGACCCAGTACTTC
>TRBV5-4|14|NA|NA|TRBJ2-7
CASSLGGGPYEQYF
TGTGCCAGCAGCTTGGGGGGGGGCCCTTACGAGCAGTACTTC
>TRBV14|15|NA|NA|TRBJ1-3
CASSGVRGSGNTIYF
TGTGCCAGCAGCGGAGTCAGGGGCTCTGGAAACACCATATATTTT
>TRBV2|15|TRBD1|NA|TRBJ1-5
CASKRQGLSNQPQHF
TGTGCCAGCAAGAGACAGGGACTTAGCAATCAGCCCCAGCATTTT
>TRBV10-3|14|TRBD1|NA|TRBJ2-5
CAISERGQKETQYF
TGTGCCATCAGTGAGCGGGGACAGAAAGAGACCCAGTACTTC
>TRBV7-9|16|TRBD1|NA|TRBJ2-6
CASSILTGVGANVLTF
TGTGCCAGCAGCATATTGACAGGGGTCGGGGCCAACGTCCTGACTTTC
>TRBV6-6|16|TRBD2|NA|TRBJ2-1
CASSSLAGGSGNEQFF
TGTGCCAGCAGTTCCCTAGCGGGAGGAAGTGGGAATGAGCAGTTCTTC
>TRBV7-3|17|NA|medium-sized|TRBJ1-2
CASTNNEGASLNYGYTF
TGTGCCAGCACCAATAACGAAGGAGCCTCCCTTAACTATGGCTACACCTTC
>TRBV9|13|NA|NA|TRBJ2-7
CASSVAVGGEQYF
TGTGCCAGCAGCGTAGCTGTCGGAGGCGAGCAGTACTTC
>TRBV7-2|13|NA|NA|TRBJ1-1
CASSQNPGTEAFF
TGTGCCAGCAGCCAGAACCCGGGGACTGAAGCTTTCTTT
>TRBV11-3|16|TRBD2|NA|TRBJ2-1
CASSLPGTSVYNEQFF
TGTGCCAGCAGCTTACCCGGGACTAGCGTATACAATGAGCAGTTCTTC
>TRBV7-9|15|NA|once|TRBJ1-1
CASSLDGGAYTEAFF
TGTGCCAGCAGCTTAGACGGGGGGGCGTACACTGAAGCTTTCTTT
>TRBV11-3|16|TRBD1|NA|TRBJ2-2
CASSLLGQGDTGELFF
TGTGCCAGCAGCTTATTGGGACAGGGAGACACCGGGGAGCTGTTTTTT
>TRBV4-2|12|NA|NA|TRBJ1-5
CASGGFGQPQHF
TGTGCCAGCGGGGGGTTTGGGCAGCCCCAGCATTTT
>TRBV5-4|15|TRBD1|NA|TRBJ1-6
CASSLTGGGNSPLHF
TGTGCCAGCAGCCTCACAGGGGGCGGTAATTCACCCCTCCACTTT
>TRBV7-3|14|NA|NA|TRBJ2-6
CASSPFSGANVLTF
TGTGCCAGCAGCCCGTTCTCTGGGGCCAACGTCCTGACTTTC
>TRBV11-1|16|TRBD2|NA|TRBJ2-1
CASSSLGLERVNEQFF
TGTGCCAGCAGCTCACTAGGACTAGAGAGGGTCAATGAGCAGTTCTTC
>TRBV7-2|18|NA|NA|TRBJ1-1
CASSPPRRGSLGNTEAFF
TGTGCCAGCAGCCCCCCGAGAAGGGGGTCCCTCGGGAACACTGAAGCTTTCTTT
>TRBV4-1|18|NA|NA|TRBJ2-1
CASSQSPRGASPGNEQFF
TGCGCCAGCAGCCAATCCCCCCGGGGGGCCTCCCCTGGGAATGAGCAGTTCTTC
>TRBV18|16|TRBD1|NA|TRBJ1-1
CASSFTRGQGSTEAFF
TGTGCCAGCTCCTTCACAAGGGGACAGGGGAGCACTGAAGCTTTCTTT
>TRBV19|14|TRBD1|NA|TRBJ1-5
CASSTQGFAQPQHF
TGTGCCAGTAGTACACAGGGGTTTGCTCAGCCCCAGCATTTT
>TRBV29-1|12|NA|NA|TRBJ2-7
CSAVRQGYEQYF
TGCAGCGCTGTTCGTCAGGGCTACGAGCAGTACTTC
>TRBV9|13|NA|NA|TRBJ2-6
CASRGGGANVLTF
TGTGCCAGCAGGGGAGGTGGGGCCAACGTCCTGACTTTC
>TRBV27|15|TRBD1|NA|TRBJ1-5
CASSLSTGRNQPQHF
TGTGCCAGCAGTTTGTCGACAGGGAGGAATCAGCCCCAGCATTTT
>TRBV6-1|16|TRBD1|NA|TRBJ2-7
CASSDTGARNPYEQYF
TGTGCCAGCAGTGATACAGGGGCCCGAAACCCCTACGAGCAGTACTTC
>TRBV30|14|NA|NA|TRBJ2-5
CAWSDWTGQETQYF
TGTGCCTGGAGTGATTGGACTGGACAAGAGACCCAGTACTTC
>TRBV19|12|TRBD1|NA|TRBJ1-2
CASSIAGGGYTF
TGTGCCAGTAGTATCGCAGGGGGCGGCTACACCTTC